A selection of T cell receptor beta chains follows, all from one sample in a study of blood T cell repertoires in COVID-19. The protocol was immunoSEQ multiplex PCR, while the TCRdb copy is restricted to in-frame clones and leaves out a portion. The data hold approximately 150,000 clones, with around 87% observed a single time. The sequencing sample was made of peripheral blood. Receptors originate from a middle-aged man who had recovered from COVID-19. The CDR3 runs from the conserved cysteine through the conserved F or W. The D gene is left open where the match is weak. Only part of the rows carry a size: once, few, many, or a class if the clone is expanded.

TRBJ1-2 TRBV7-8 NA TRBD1 CASSLGDRVRSGYTF TGTGCCAGCAGCTTAGGGGACAGGGTCAGGTCTGGCTACACCTTC
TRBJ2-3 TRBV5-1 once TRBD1 CASSLVGTDDTDTQYF TGCGCCAGCAGCTTGGTAGGGACAGACGACACAGATACGCAGTATTTT
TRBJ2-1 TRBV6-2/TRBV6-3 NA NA CASSPPVAASYNEQFF TGTGCCAGCAGTCCGCCTGTAGCGGCCTCCTACAATGAGCAGTTCTTC
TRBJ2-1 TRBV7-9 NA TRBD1 CASSGWTGPSYNEQFF TGTGCCAGCAGCGGGTGGACAGGCCCCTCCTACAATGAGCAGTTCTTC
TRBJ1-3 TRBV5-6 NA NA CASSSYSGNTIYF TGTGCCAGCAGCTCTTACTCTGGAAACACCATATATTTT
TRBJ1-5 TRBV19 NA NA CASSRTAYSNQPQHF TGTGCCAGTAGTAGGACAGCCTATAGCAATCAGCCCCAGCATTTT
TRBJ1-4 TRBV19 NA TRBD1 CASSRRDRDEKLFF TGTGCCAGTAGTCGACGGGACAGGGATGAAAAACTGTTTTTT
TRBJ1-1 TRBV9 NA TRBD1 CASSDRTGRLGTEAFF TGTGCCAGCAGCGACCGGACAGGGAGACTCGGCACTGAAGCTTTCTTT
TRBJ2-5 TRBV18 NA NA CASSTRRRGETQYF TGTGCCAGCTCAACCAGGAGGAGGGGAGAGACCCAGTACTTC
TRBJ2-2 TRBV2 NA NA CASTRNEGAGELFF TGTGCCAGCACCCGAAACGAGGGTGCCGGGGAGCTGTTTTTT